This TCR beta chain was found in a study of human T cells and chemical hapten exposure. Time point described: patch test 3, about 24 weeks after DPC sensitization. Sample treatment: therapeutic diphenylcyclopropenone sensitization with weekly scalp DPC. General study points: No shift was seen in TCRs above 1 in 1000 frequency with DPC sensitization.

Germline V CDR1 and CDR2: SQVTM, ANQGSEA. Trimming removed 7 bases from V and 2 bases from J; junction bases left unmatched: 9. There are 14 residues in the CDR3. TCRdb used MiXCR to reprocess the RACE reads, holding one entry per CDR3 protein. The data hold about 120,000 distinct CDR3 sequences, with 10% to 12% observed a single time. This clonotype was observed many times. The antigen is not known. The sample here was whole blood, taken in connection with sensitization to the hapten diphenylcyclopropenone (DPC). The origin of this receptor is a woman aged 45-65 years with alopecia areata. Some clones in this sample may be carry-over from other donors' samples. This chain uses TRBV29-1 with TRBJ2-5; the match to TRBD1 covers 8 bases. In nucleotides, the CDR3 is TGCAGCGCCGTCACAGGGGGAGGACAAGAGACCCAGTACTTC. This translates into CSAVTGGGQETQYF.